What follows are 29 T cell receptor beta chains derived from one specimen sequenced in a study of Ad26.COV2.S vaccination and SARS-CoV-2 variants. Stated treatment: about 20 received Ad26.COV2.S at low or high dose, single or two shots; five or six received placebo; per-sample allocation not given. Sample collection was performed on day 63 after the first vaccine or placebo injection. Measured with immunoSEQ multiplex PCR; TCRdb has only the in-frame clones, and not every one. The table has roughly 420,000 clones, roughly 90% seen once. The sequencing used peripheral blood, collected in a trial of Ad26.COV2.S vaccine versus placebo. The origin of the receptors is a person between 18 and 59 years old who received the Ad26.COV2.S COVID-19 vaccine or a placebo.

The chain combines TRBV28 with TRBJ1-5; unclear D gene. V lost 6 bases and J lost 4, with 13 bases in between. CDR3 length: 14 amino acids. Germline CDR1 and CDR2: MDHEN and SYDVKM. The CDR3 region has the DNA TGTGCCAGCAGCCCCGCTATGGGGAATCAGCCCCAGCATTTT. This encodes CASSPAMGNQPQHF.

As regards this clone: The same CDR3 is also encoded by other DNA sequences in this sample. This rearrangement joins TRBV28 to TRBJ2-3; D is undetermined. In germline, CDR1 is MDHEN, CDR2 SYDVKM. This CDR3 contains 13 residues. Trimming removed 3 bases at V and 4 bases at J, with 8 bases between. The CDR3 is CASSLQVPDTQYF. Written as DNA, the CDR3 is TGTGCCAGCAGTTTGCAGGTGCCAGATACGCAGTATTTT.

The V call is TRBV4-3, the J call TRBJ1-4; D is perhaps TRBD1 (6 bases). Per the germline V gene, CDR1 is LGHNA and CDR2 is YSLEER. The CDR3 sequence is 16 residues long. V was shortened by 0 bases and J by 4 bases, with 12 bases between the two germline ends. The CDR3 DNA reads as TGCGCCAGCAGCCAAGAGAGGACAGTAGGTAATGAAAAACTGTTTTTT. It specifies CASSQERTVGNEKLFF.

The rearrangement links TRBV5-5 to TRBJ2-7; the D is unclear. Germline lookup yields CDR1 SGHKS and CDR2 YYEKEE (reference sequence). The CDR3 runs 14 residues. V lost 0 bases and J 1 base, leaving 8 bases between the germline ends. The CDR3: CASSLERKSYEQYF. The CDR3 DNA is TGTGCCAGCAGCTTGGAGAGGAAGTCCTACGAGCAGTACTTC.

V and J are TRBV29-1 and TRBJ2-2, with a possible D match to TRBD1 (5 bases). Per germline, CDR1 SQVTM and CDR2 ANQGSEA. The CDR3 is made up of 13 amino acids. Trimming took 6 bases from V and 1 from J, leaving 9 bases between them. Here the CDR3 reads CSVYTGNTGELFF. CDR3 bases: TGCAGCGTCTACACAGGGAACACCGGGGAGCTGTTTTTT.

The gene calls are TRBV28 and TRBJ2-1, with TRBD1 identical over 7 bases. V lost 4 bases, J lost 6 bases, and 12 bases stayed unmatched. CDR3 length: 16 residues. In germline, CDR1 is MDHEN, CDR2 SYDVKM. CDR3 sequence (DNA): TGTGCCAGCAGTTCGCTGGGTCAGGGGGTGGGCAATGAGCAGTTCTTC. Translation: CASSSLGQGVGNEQFF.

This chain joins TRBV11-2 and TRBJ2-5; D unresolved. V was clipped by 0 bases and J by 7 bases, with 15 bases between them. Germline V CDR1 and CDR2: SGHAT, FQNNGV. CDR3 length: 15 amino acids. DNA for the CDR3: TGTGCCAGCAGCTTAGATCCCACAAATTGGCGGACCCAGTACTTC. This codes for CASSLDPTNWRTQYF.

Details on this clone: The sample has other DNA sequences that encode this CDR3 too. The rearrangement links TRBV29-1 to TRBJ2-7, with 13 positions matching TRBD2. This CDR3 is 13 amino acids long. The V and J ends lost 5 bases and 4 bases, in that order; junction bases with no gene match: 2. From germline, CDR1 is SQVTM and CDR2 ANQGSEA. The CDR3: CSVRTSGGYEQYF. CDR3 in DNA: TGCAGCGTTCGGACTAGCGGGGGATACGAGCAGTACTTC.

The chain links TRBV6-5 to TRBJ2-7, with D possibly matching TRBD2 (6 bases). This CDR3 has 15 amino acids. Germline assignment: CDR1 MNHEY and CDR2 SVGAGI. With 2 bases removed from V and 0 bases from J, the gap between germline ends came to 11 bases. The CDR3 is CASSYIGRLSYEQYF. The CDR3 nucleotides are TGTGCCAGCAGTTACATAGGGAGGCTCTCCTACGAGCAGTACTTC.

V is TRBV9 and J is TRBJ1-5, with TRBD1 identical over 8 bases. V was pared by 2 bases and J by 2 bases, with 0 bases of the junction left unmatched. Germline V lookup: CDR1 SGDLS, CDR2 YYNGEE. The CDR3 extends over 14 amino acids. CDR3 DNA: TGTGCCAGCAGCGTGACAGGGGGCAATCAGCCCCAGCATTTT. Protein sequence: CASSVTGGNQPQHF.

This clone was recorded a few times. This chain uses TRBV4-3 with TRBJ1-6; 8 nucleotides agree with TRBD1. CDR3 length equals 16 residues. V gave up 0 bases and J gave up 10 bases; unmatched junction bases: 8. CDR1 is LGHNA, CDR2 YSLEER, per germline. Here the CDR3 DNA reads TGCGCCAGCAGCCAAGATCCCGGACAGGGAGGCTCACCCCTCCACTTT. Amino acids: CASSQDPGQGGSPLHF.

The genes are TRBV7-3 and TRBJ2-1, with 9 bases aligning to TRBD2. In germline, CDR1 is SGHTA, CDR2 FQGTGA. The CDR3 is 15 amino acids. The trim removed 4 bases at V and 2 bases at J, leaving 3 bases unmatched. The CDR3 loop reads CASSSSGGTYNEQFF. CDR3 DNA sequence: TGTGCCAGCAGCTCAAGCGGGGGGACCTACAATGAGCAGTTCTTC.

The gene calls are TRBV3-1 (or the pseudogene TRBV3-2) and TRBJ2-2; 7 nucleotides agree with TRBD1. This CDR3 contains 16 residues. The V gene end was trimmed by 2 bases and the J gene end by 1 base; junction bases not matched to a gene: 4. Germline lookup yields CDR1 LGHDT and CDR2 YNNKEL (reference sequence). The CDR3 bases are TGTGCCAGCAGCCAACGACGACAGGGGAACACCGGGGAGCTGTTTTTT. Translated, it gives CASSQRRQGNTGELFF.

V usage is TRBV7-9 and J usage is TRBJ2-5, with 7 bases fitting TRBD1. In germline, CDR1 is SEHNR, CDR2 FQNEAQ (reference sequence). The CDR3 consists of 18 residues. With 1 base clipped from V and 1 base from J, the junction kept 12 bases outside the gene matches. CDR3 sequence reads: CASSLGNAGTAFQETQYF. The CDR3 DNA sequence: TGTGCCAGCAGCTTAGGTAATGCCGGGACAGCATTCCAAGAGACCCAGTACTTC.

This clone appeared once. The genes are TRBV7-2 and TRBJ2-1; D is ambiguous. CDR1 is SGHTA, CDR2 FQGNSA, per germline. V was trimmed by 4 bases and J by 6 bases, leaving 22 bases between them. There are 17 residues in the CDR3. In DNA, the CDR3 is TGTGCCAGCAGCTGGCACCCAGGTCAAGCATTGGGCAATGAGCAGTTCTTC. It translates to CASSWHPGQALGNEQFF.

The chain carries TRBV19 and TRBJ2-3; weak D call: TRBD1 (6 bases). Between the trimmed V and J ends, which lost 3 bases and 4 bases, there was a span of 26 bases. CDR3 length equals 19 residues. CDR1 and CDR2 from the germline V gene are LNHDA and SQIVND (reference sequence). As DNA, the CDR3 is TGTGCCAGTAGTATCCCCCCTATGGTACAGGGCGGTTTCCCAGATACGCAGTATTTT. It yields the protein CASSIPPMVQGGFPDTQYF. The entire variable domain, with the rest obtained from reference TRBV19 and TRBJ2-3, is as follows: DGGITQSPKYLFRKEGQNVTLSCEQNLNHDAMYWYRQDPGQGLRLIYYSQIVNDFQKGDIAEGYSVSREKKESFPLTVTSAQKNPTAFYLCASSIPPMVQGGFPDTQYFGPGTRLTVL.

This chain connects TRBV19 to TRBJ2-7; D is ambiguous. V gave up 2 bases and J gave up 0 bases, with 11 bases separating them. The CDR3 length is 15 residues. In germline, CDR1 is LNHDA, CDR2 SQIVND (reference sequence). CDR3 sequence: CASSIRAGLSYEQYF. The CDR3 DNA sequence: TGTGCCAGTAGTATAAGGGCAGGCCTCTCCTACGAGCAGTACTTC.

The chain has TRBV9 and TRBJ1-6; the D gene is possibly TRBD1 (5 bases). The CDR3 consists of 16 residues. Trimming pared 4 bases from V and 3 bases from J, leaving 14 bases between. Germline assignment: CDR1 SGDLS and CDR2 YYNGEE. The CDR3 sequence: CASSPFGGGYNSPLHF. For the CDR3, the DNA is TGTGCCAGCAGCCCATTCGGGGGAGGCTATAATTCACCCCTCCACTTT.

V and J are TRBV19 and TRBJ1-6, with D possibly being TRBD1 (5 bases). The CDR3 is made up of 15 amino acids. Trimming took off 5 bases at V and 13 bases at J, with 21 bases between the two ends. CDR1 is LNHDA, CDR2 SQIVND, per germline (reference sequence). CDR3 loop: CASSADRDGDPPLHF. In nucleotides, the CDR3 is TGTGCCAGTAGTGCCGACCGGGACGGCGATCCCCCCCTCCACTTT.

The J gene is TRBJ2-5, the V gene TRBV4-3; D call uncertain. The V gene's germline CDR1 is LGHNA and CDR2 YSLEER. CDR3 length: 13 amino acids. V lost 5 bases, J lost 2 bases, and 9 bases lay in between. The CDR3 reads CASSYQTQETQYF. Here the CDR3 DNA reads TGCGCCAGCAGCTACCAAACTCAAGAGACCCAGTACTTC.

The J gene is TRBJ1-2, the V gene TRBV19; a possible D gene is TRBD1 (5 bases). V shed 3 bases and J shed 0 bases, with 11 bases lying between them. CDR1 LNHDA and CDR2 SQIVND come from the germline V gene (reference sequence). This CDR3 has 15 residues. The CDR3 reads CASSMGDSTNYGYTF. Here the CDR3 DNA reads TGTGCCAGTAGTATGGGTGACAGTACTAACTATGGCTACACCTTC.

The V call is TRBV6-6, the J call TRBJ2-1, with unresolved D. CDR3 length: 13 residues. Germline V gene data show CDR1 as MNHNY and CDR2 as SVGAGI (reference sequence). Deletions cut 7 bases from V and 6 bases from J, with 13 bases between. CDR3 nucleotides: TGTGCCAGCACTAGGTTGGCAGGCAATGAGCAGTTCTTC. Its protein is CASTRLAGNEQFF.

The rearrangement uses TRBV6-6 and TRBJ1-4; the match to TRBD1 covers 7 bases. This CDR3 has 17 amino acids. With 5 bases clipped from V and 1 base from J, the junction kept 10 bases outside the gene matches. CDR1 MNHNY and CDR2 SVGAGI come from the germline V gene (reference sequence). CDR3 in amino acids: CASSPGTAQRTNEKLFF. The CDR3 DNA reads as TGTGCCAGCAGTCCCGGGACAGCCCAGAGAACTAATGAAAAACTGTTTTTT.

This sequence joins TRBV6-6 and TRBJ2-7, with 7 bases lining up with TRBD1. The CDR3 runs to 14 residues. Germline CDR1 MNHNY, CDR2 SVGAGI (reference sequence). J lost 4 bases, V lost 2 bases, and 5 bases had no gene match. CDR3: CASSYPQQGYEQYF. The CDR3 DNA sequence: TGTGCCAGCAGTTACCCGCAACAGGGGTACGAGCAGTACTTC.

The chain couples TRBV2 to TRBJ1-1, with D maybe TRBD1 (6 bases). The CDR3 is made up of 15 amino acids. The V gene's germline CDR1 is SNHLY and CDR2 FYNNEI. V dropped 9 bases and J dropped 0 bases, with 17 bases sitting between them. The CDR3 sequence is CASRSRDTLNTEAFF. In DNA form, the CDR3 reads TGTGCCAGTCGGAGCCGGGACACCTTGAACACTGAAGCTTTCTTT.

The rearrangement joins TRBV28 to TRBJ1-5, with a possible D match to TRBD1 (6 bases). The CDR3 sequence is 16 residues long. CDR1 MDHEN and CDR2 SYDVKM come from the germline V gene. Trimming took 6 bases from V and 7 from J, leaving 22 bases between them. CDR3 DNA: TGTGCCAGCAGCCGAAAGCCTTCGGGGGCGCGCCAGCCCCAGCATTTT. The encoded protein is CASSRKPSGARQPQHF.

The CDR3 DNA reads as TGTGCCAGCAGCGTAGGAAGCTCTAGCGGTGAGACCCAGTACTTC. It is translated as CASSVGSSSGETQYF. The gene calls are TRBV9 and TRBJ2-5; 7 bases align to TRBD2. CDR1 is SGDLS and CDR2 is YYNGEE in the germline V gene. CDR3 length: 15 amino acids. The V gene end was trimmed by 0 bases and the J gene end by 5 bases; junction bases not matched to a gene: 7.

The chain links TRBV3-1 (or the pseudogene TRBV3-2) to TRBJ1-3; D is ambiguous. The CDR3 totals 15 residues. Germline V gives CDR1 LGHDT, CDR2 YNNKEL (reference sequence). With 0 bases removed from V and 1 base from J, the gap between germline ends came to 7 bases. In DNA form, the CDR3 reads TGTGCCAGCAGCCAAGACGTATCGTCTGGAAACACCATATATTTT. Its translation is CASSQDVSSGNTIYF.

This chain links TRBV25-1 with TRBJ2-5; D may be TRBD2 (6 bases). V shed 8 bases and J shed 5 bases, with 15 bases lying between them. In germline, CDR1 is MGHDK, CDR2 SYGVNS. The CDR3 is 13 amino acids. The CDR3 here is CASGPGGKETQYF. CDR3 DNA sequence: TGTGCCAGCGGCCCTGGGGGGAAGGAGACCCAGTACTTC.